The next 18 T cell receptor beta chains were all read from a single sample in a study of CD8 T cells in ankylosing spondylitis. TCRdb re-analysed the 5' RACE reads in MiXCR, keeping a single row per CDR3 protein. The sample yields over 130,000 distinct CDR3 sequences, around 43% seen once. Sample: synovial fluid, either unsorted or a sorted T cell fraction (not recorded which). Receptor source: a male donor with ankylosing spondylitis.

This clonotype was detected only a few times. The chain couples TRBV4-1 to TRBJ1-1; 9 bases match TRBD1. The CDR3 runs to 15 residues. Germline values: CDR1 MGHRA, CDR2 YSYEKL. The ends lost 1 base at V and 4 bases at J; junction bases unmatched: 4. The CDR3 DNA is TGCGCCAGCAGCCAAGGGGACAGGGAAGGCACTGAAGCTTTCTTT. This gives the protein CASSQGDREGTEAFF.

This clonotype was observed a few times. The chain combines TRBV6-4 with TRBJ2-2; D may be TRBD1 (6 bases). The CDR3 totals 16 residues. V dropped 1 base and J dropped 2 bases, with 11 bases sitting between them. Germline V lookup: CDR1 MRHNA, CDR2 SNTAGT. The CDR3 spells CASSDLAGANTGELFF. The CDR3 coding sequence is TGTGCCAGCAGTGACTTGGCAGGGGCTAACACCGGGGAGCTGTTTTTT.

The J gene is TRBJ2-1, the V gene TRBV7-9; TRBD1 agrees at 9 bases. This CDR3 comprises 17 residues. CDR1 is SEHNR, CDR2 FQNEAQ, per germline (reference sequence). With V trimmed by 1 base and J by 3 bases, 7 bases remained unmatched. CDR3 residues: CASSLGSTGGGYNEQFF. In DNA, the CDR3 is TGTGCCAGCAGCTTAGGTTCGACAGGGGGAGGCTACAATGAGCAGTTCTTC.

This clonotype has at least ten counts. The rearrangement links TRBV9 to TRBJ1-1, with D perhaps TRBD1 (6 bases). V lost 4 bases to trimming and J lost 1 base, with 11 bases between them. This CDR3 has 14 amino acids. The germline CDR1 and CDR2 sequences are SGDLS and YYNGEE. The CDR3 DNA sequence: TGTGCCAGCAGCCCCGAGACAGGGAACACTGAAGCTTTCTTT. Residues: CASSPETGNTEAFF.

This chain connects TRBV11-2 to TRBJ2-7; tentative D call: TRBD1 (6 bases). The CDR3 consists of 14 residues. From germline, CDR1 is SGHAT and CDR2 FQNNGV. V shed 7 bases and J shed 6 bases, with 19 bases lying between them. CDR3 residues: CASTEPQGHFEQYF. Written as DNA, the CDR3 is TGTGCCAGCACCGAACCCCAGGGGCATTTCGAGCAGTACTTC.

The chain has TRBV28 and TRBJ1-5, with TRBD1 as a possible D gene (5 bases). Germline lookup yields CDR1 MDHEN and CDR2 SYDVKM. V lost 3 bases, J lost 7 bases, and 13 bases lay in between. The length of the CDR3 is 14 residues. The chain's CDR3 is CASSLPRQSQPQHF. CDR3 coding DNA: TGTGCCAGCAGTTTGCCTCGACAGTCCCAGCCCCAGCATTTT.

CDR3 coding DNA: TGTGCCAGTTCCCTCGCCTCGGGACGGCGCAATCAGCCCCAGCATTTT. It is translated as CASSLASGRRNQPQHF. V usage is TRBV19 and J usage is TRBJ1-5, with D tentatively TRBD1 (5 bases). The length of the CDR3 is 16 residues. V shed 8 bases and J shed 2 bases, with 19 bases lying between them. CDR1 is LNHDA, CDR2 SQIVND, per germline (reference sequence).

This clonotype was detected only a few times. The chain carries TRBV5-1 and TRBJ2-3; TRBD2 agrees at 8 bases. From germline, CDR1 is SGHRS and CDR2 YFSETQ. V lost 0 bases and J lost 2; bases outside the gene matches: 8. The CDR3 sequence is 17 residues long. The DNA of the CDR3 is TGCGCCAGCAGCTTGGGGCAGCGGGAGTATTTCACAGATACGCAGTATTTT. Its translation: CASSLGQREYFTDTQYF.

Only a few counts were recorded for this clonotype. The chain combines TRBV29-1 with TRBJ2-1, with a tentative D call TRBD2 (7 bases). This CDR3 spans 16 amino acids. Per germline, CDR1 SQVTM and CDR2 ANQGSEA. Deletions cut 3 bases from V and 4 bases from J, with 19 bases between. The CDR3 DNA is TGCAGCGTTGAGGGGGGGCAGGGCGCCAAATACAATGAGCAGTTCTTC. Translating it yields CSVEGGQGAKYNEQFF.

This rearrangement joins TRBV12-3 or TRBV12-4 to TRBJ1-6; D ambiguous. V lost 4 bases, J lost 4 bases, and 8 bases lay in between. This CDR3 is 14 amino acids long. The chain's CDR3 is CASSSGWYNSPLHF. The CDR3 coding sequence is TGTGCCAGCAGTTCTGGCTGGTATAATTCACCCCTCCACTTT.

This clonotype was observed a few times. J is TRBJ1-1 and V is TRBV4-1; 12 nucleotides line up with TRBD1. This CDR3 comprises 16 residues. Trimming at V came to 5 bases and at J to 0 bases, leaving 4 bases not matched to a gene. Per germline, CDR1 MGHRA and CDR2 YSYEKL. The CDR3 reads CASSRDRGRLNTEAFF. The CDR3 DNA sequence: TGCGCCAGCAGCAGGGACAGGGGGCGGTTGAACACTGAAGCTTTCTTT.

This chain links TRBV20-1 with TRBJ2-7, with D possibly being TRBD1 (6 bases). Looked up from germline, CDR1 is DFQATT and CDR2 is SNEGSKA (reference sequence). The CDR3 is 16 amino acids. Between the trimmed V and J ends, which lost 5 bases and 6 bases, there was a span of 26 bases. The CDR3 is CSALQGSPSQTFEQYF. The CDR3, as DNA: TGCAGTGCTTTACAGGGATCCCCGAGCCAGACCTTCGAGCAGTACTTC.

The DNA for the CDR3 is TGTGCCAGCAGCCATCCAGACTCCCGACTGGGCGATGAGCAGTTCTTC. Translating gives CASSHPDSRLGDEQFF. The chain employs TRBV4-2 and TRBJ2-1; D is ambiguous. V lost 3 bases, J lost 8 bases, and 20 bases lay in between. Per the germline V gene, CDR1 is LGHNA and CDR2 is YNFKEQ. The CDR3 is 16 residues long.

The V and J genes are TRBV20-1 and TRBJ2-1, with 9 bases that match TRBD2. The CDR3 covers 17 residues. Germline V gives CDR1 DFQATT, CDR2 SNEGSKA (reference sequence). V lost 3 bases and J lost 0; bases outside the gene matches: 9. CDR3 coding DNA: TGCAGTGCTAGTGTTAGCGGGAGCTTGAGCTCCTACAATGAGCAGTTCTTC. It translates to CSASVSGSLSSYNEQFF.

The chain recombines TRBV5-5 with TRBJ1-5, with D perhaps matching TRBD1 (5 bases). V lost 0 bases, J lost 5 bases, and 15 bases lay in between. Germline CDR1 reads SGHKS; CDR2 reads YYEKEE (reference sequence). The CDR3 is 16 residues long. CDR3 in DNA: TGTGCCAGCAGCTTGGGCTGGTTCGGGGGTCATCAGCCCCAGCATTTT. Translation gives CASSLGWFGGHQPQHF.

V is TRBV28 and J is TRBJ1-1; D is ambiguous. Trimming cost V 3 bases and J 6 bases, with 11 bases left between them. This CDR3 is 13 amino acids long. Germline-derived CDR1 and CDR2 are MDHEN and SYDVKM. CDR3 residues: CASSFPDLAEAFF. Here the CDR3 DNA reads TGTGCCAGCAGTTTCCCAGACCTAGCTGAAGCTTTCTTT. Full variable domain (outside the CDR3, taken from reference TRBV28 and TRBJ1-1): DVKVTQSSRYLVKRTGEKVFLECVQDMDHENMFWYRQDPGLGLRLIYFSYDVKMKEKGDIPEGYSVSREKKERFSLILESASTNQTSMYLCASSFPDLAEAFFGQGTRLTVV.

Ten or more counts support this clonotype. CDR3 bases: TGTGCCAGCAGCCATAGGTGGCAGCGGGAGGCGACGTGGTACGAGCAGTACTTC. Protein product: CASSHRWQREATWYEQYF. The V gene is TRBV5-6, the J gene TRBJ2-7; 9 nucleotides line up with TRBD2. Germline assignment: CDR1 SGHDT and CDR2 YYEEEE. The length of the CDR3 is 18 residues. V gave up 4 bases and J gave up 4 bases; unmatched junction bases: 18.

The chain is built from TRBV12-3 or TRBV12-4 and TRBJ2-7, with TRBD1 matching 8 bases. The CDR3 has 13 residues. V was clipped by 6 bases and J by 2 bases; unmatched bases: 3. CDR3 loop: CASSPGQAYEQYF. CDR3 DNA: TGTGCCAGCAGCCCGGGACAGGCCTACGAGCAGTACTTC.